This T cell receptor beta chain is from a study of early stage breast cancer tumors. The CDR3 spans 14 residues. The germline V gene has CDR1 ENHRY and CDR2 SYGVKD. Trimming took 8 bases from V and 0 from J, leaving 11 bases between them. Produced via immunoSEQ multiplex PCR; TCRdb's table is partial and in-frame only. The sample holds approximately 50,000 clones; over 60% are singletons and the top ten take approximately 3%. This chain connects TRBV10-3 to TRBJ1-3; D is unclear. Sequenced material: blood. This TCR was recovered from a person aged 25 to 40 with breast cancer. Here the CDR3 reads CAISVRSSGNTIYF. The CDR3 region has the DNA TGTGCCATCTCCGTGAGGAGCTCTGGAAACACCATATATTTT.